This T cell receptor beta chain was profiled in a study of blood T cells in healthy people across ages. Background on the study: About one barcoded beta molecule per two T cells was captured by template switching.

Primed by a sample-barcoded 5' primer and a J-beta primer mix, a second PCR proceeded for about 7 to 12 cycles. TCRdb used MiXCR to reprocess the 5' RACE reads, holding one entry per CDR3 protein. Among approximately 670,000 distinct CDR3 sequences listed, around 38% were seen once. Per individual sample, total RNA of at least 6 micrograms was extracted. A remark on this clonotype: Antigen specificity is unknown.

Study observations and caveats: The recorded TCR beta diversity per million T cells decreased in a roughly linear manner with age.

The source is an elderly man in good health. Sample: blood.

CDR3 nucleotides: TGTGCCAGCAGCTTGACCGACCTAAAGGCAGATACGCAGTATTTT. Translated, it gives CASSLTDLKADTQYF. The chain has TRBV11-2 and TRBJ2-3, with no clear D. Trimming took 3 bases from V and 4 from J, leaving 14 bases between them. In germline, CDR1 is SGHAT, CDR2 FQNNGV. CDR3 length equals 15 residues.